These T cell receptor beta chains were read from a single sample in a study of blood T cells in healthy people across ages. TCRdb reprocessed the 5' RACE reads with MiXCR, giving one entry per CDR3 protein. The sample includes just over 1 million distinct CDR3 sequences, more than 35% of them seen just once. The specimen sequenced was blood. The receptors originated from a woman aged 60-75 years in good health. Both conserved end residues are part of each CDR3. D genes are given only for firm matches. Expanded clones get a size class; other rows say once, few or many, or leave the size out.

CASSFSGVDTQYF	TGTGCCAGCAGCTTTTCAGGCGTTGATACGCAGTATTTT	.	.	TRBV7-6	TRBJ2-3
CASSLTTGDNSGYTF	TGTGCCAGCAGCTTAACAACAGGGGATAACTCTGGCTACACCTTC	TRBD1	few	TRBV7-6	TRBJ1-2
CAWDRDNEQYF	TGTGCCTGGGACAGGGACAATGAGCAGTACTTC	TRBD1	.	TRBV30	TRBJ2-5
CASSQTWNSPLHF	TGTGCCAGCAGCCAGACCTGGAATTCACCCCTCCACTTT	.	.	TRBV14	TRBJ1-6
CASSLAAGSGRAWSTDMQYF	TGCGCCAGCAGCTTGGCAGCCGGTAGCGGGAGGGCCTGGTCCACAGATATGCAGTATTTT	TRBD2	.	TRBV5-1	TRBJ2-3
CSARETGGRPGYTF	TGCAGTGCTAGGGAAACAGGGGGCCGGCCCGGCTACACCTTC	TRBD1	few	TRBV20-1	TRBJ1-2
CASSQGPDLYTF	TGTGCCAGCAGCCAAGGCCCGGATCTCTACACCTTC	.	many	TRBV3-1	TRBJ1-2
CSVEVGGLGTQYF	TGCAGCGTTGAGGTTGGGGGGCTTGGGACCCAGTACTTC	.	.	TRBV29-1	TRBJ2-5
CASSVAGRETDEQYF	TGTGCCAGCAGCGTAGCCGGCAGGGAAACGGACGAGCAGTACTTC	.	.	TRBV9	TRBJ2-7
CAISGQGARNEQFF	TGTGCCATCAGTGGACAGGGGGCGCGGAATGAGCAGTTCTTC	TRBD1	.	TRBV10-3	TRBJ2-1